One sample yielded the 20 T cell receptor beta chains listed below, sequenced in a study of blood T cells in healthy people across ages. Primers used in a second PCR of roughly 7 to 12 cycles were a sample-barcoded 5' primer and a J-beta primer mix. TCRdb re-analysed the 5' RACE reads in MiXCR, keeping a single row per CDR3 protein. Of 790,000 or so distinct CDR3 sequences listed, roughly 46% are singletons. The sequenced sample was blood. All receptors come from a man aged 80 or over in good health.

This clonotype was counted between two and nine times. The chain's CDR3 is CSLRLAGAYNEQFF. CDR3 DNA sequence: TGCAGCTTAAGACTAGCGGGAGCCTACAATGAGCAGTTCTTC. The chain recombines TRBV29-1 with TRBJ2-1, with 12 bases fitting TRBD2. Germline CDR1 reads SQVTM; CDR2 reads ANQGSEA. The trim removed 8 bases at V and 2 bases at J, leaving 4 bases unmatched. The CDR3 consists of 14 residues.

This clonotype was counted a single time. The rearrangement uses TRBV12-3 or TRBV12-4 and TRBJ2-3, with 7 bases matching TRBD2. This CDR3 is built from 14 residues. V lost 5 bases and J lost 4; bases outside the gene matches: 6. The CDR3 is CASSGLGSADTQYF. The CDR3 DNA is TGTGCCAGCAGTGGACTAGGAAGCGCAGATACGCAGTATTTT.

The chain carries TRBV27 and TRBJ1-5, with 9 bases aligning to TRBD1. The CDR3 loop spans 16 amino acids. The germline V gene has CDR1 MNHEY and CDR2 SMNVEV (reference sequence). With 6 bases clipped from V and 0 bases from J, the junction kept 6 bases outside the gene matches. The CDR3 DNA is TGTGCCAGCAGAGACGGGACAGGGAATAGCAATCAGCCCCAGCATTTT. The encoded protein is CASRDGTGNSNQPQHF.

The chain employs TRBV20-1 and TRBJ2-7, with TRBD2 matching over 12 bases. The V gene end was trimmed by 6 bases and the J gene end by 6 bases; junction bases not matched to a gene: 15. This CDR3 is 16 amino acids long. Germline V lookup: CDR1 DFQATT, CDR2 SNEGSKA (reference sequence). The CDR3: CSATSGLAGRGREQYF. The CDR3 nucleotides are TGCAGTGCAACCTCGGGACTAGCGGGCCGAGGTCGCGAGCAGTACTTC.

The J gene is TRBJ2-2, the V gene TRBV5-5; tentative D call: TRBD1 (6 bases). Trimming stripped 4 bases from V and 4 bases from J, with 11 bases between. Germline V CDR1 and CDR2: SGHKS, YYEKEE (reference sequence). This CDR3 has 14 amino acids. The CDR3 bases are TGTGCCAGCAGCACGGGACACTCCACCGGGGAGCTGTTTTTT. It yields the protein CASSTGHSTGELFF.

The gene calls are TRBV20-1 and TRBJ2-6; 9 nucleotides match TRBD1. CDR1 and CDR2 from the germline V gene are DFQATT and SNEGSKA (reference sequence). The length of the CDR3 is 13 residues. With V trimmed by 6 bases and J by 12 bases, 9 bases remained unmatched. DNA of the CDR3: TGCAGTGCCATCCCGGGACAGGGAGGCGTCCTGACTTTC. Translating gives CSAIPGQGGVLTF.

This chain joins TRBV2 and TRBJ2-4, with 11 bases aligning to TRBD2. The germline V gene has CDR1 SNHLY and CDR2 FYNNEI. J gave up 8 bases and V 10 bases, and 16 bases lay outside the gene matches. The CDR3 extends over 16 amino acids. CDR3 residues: CATSGLAGGLGDIQYF. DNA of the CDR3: TGTGCCACCTCAGGCCTAGCGGGAGGCCTCGGGGACATTCAGTACTTC.

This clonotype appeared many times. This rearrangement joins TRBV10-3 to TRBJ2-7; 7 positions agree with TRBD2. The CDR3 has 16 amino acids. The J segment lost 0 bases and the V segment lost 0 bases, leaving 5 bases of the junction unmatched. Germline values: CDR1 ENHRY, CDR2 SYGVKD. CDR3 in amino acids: CAISESDGRFSYEQYF. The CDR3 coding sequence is TGTGCCATCAGTGAGTCTGACGGGAGGTTCTCCTACGAGCAGTACTTC.

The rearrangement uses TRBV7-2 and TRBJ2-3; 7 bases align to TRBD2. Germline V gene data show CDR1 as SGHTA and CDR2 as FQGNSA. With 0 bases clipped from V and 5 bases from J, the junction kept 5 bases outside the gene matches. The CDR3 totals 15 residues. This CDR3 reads CASSLAGGPGDTQYF. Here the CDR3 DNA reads TGTGCCAGCAGCTTAGCGGGAGGGCCTGGAGATACGCAGTATTTT.

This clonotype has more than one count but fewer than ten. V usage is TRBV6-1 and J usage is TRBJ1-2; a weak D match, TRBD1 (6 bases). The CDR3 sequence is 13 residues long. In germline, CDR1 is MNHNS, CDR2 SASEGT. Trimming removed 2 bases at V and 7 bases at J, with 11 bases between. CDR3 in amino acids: CASSEPQGGGYTF. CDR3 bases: TGTGCCAGCAGTGAACCACAGGGTGGTGGCTACACCTTC.

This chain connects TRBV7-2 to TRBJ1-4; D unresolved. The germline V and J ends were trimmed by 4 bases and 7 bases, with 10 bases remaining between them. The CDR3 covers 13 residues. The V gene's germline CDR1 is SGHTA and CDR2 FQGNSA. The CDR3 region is CASSYRGGEKLFF. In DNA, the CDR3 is TGTGCCAGCAGCTATCGGGGAGGTGAAAAACTGTTTTTT.

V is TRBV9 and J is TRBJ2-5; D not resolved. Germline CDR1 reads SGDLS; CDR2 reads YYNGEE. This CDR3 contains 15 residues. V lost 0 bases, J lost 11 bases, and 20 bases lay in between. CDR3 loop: CASSVGASLGNEQYF. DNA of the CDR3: TGTGCCAGCAGCGTAGGGGCTAGTCTGGGCAATGAGCAGTACTTC.

The CDR3 DNA is TGCAGCGTGGACTCAGGGGGCGAGGGGACTGAAGCTTTCTTT. Residues: CSVDSGGEGTEAFF. The chain combines TRBV29-1 with TRBJ1-1; 8 bases line up with TRBD1. The V segment lost 6 bases and the J segment 5 bases; nucleotides outside the gene matches: 11. The CDR3 has 14 residues. Germline CDR1 and CDR2: SQVTM and ANQGSEA. Full variable domain (remainder filled in from reference TRBV29-1 and TRBJ1-1): SAVISQKPSRDICQRGTSLTIQCQVDSQVTMMFWYRQQPGQSLTLIATANQGSEATYESGFVIDKFPISRPNLTFSTLTVSNMSPEDSSIYLCSVDSGGEGTEAFFGQGTRLTVV.

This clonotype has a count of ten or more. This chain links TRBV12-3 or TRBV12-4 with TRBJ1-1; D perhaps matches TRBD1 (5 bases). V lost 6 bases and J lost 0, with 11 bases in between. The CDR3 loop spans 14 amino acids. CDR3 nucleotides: TGTGCCAGCAGCCTCGACAGCCTGAACACTGAAGCTTTCTTT. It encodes CASSLDSLNTEAFF.

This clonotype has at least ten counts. The CDR3 DNA follows: TGTGCCAGCAGCCGAGGGACAGAAGAGACCCAGTACTTC. As protein: CASSRGTEETQYF. V usage is TRBV7-3 and J usage is TRBJ2-5; 7 bases are a match to TRBD1. There are 13 residues in the CDR3. Trimming took 5 bases from V and 3 from J; bases not matched to a gene: 3. Germline-derived CDR1 and CDR2 are SGHTA and FQGTGA.

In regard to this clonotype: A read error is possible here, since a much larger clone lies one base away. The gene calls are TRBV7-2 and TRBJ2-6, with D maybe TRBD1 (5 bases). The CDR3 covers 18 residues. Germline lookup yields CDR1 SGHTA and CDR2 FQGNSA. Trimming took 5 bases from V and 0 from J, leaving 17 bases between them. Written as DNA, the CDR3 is TGTGCCAGCAGCCGACAACGCAGGGTCCTCTCTGGGGCCAACGTCCTGACTTTC. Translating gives CASSRQRRVLSGANVLTF.

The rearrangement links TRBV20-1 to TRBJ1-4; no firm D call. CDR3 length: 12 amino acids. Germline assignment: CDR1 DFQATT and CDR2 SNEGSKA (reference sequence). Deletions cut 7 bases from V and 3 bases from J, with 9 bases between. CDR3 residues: CSVDVANEKLFF. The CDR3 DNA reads TGCAGTGTCGACGTAGCTAATGAAAAACTGTTTTTT.

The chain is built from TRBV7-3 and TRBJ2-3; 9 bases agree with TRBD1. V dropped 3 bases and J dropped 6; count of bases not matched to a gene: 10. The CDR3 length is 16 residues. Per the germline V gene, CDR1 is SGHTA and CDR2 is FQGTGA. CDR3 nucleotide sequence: TGTGCCAGCAGCTTTATCCCGGGACAGGGAGGGGATACGCAGTATTTT. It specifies CASSFIPGQGGDTQYF.

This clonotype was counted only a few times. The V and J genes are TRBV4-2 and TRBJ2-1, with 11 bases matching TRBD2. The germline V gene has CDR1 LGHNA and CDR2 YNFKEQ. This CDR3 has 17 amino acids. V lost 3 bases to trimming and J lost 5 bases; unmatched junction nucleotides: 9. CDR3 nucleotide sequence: TGTGCCAGCAGCCAGGGTTTAGCGGGAGGGTATGACAATGAGCAGTTCTTC. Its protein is CASSQGLAGGYDNEQFF.

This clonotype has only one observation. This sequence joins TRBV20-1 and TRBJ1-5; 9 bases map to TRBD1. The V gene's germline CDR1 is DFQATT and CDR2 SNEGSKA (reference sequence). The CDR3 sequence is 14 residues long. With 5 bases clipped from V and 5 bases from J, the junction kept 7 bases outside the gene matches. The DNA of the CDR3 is TGCAGTGCTTTACAGGGGGCAATCTATCAGCCCCAGCATTTT. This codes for CSALQGAIYQPQHF.